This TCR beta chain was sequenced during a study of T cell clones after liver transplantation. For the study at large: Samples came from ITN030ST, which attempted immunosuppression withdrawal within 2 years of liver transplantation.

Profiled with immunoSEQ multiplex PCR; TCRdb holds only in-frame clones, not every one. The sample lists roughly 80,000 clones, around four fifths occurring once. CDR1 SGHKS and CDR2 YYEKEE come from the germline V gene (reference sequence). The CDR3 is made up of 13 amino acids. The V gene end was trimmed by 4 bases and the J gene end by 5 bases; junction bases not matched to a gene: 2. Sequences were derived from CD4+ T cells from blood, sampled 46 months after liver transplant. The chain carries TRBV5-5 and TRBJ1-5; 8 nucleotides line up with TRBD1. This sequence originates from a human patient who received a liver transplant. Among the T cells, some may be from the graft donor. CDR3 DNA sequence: TGTGCCAGCAGCATACAGGGGGATCAGCCCCAGCATTTT. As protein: CASSIQGDQPQHF.